Included here is one T cell receptor beta chain sequence, with context. Gene names refer to mouse genes. The CDR3 is cut off 4 residues early in the read; its end comes from the germline J gene. This CDR3 is 16 amino acids long. CDR1 and CDR2 (germline): NSQYPW, LRSPGD (reference sequence). J gave up 3 bases and V 4 bases, and 4 bases lay outside the gene matches. Following extraction, RNA underwent reverse transcription to cDNA, which served as the sequencing template. Data came from immunoSEQ multiplex PCR; TCRdb stores just in-frame clones and leaves some out. This sample has 250,000 or so clones, each found more than once. These data come from a study of CD8+ T cells in alopecia areata. On the basis of CD4, CD8alpha, NKG2D, NKG2ACE and other markers, pooled cutaneous lymph node cells were sorted.

The chain combines TRBV1 with TRBJ2-1, with 12 bases lining up with TRBD2. The sequencing input was CD4+ T cells sorted from a lymph node. This receptor was taken from a C3H/HeJ mouse with alopecia areata. As its MHC haplotype, the strain has H2-k. The CDR3 sequence: CTCSVRDWGVYAEQFF. The part of the CDR3 DNA that was read is TGCACCTGCAGTGTCCGGGACTGGGGGGTCTATGCT.